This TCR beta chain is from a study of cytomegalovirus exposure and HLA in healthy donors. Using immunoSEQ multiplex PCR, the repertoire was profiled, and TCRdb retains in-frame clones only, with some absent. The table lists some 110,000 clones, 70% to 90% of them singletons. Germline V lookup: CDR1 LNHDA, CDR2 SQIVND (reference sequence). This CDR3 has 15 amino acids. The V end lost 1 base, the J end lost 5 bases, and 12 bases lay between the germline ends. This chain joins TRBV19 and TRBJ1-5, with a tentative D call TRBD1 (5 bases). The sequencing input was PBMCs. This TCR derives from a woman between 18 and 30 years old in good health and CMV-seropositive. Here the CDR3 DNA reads TGTGCCAGTAGTATAGCTTCAGGGTTTTATCAGCCCCAGCATTTT. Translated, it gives CASSIASGFYQPQHF.